This T cell receptor (beta chain) was observed in a study of prognosis after radiotherapy for stage I lung cancer. Study-level points and caveats: Gene usage, both TRBV and TRBJ, reportedly differed between patients with metastases and patients without them.

This clonotype was seen ten or more times. What it binds is unknown. Per the germline V gene, CDR1 is SGHTA and CDR2 is FQGTGA. The J segment lost 2 bases and the V segment lost 0 bases, leaving 7 bases of the junction unmatched. This CDR3 contains 17 residues. The genomic DNA TCR beta CDR3 region underwent two rounds of multiplex PCR. Round one of PCR was performed, and it used primers specific to each TRBV and TRBJ gene. From the multiplex PCR reads, TCRdb called clonotypes with MiXCR, one entry per CDR3 protein. The repertoire holds roughly 25,000 distinct CDR3 sequences, with approximately 35% as singletons.

The TCR sequence derives from a donor aged 50 or older with non-small cell lung cancer. The chain carries TRBV7-3 and TRBJ2-1, with TRBD2 matching over 7 bases. Specimen: PBMCs, collected before or after stereotactic body radiation therapy (not recorded which). The CDR3 loop is CASSLTDGGRTYNEQFF. DNA for the CDR3: TGTGCCAGCAGCTTAACCGACGGCGGGAGAACCTACAATGAGCAGTTCTTC.